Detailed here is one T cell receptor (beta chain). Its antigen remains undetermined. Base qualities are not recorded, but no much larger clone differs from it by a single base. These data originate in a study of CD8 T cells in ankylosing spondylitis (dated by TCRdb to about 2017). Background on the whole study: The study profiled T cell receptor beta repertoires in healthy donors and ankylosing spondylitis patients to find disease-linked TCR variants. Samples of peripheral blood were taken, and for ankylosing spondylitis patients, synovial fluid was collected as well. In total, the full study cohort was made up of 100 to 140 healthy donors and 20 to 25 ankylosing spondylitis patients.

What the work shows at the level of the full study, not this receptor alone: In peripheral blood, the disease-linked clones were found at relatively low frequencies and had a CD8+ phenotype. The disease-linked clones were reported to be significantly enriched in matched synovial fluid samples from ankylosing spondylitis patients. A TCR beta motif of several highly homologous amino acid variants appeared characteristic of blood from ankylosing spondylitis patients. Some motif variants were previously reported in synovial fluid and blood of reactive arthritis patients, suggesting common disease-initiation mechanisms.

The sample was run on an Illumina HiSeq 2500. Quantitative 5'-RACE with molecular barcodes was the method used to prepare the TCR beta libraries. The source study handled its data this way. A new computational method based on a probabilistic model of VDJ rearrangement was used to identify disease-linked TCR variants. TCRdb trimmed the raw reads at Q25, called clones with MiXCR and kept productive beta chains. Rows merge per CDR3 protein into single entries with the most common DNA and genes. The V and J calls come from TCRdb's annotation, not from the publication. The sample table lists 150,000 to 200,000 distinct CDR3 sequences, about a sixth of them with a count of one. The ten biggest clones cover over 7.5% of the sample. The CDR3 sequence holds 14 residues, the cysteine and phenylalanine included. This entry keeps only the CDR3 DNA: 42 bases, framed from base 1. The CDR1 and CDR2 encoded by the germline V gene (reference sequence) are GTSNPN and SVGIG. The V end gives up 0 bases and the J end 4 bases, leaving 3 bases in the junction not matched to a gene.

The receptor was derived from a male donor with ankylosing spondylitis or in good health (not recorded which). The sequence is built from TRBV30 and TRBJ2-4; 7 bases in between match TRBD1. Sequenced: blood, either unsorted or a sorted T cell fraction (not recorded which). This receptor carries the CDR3 CAWSVKGAKNIQYF. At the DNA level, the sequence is TGTGCCTGGAGTGTCAAGGGGGCAAAAAACATTCAGTACTTC. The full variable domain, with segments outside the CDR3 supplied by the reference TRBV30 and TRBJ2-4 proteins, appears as SQTIHQWPATLVQPVGSPLSLECTVEGTSNPNLYWYRQAAGRGLQLLFYSVGIGQISSEVPQNLSASRPQDRQFILSSKKLLLSDSGFYLCAWSVKGAKNIQYFGAGTRLSVL.